This is a list of T cell receptor beta chains from one sample in a study of blood T cell repertoires in COVID-19. TCRdb keeps only in-frame clones here, not all; method: immunoSEQ multiplex PCR. The sample holds about 170,000 clones, 70% to 90% seen once. The sample comprised peripheral blood. The receptors derive from a man in his sixties who had recovered from COVID-19. Each CDR3 is given with its conserved first and last residue. The order of the fields is clone size, V gene, J gene, D gene, CDR3 protein, CDR3 DNA. The D gene is left open where the match is weak. Clone size, where shown, is once, few, many, or a class for clones that have expanded.

size: -; V: TRBV24-1; J: TRBJ2-3; D: TRBD2; CDR3: CATSESSGFTDTQYF; DNA: TGTGCCACCAGTGAGTCTAGCGGATTCACAGATACGCAGTATTTT
size: -; V: TRBV27; J: TRBJ1-5; D: -; CDR3: CASSLSWGRPDQPQHF; DNA: TGTGCCAGCAGTTTATCGTGGGGGCGCCCGGACCAGCCCCAGCATTTT
size: -; V: TRBV21-1; J: TRBJ2-7; D: -; CDR3: CASSSERQGFYEQYF; DNA: TGTGCCAGCAGCTCAGAACGACAGGGGTTCTACGAGCAGTACTTC
size: -; V: TRBV27; J: TRBJ1-4; D: TRBD1; CDR3: CASSPWQGGSNEKLFF; DNA: TGTGCCAGCAGCCCATGGCAGGGGGGTTCTAATGAAAAACTGTTTTTT
size: once; V: TRBV3-1/TRBV3-2; J: TRBJ1-2; D: -; CDR3: CASSQDTSGGHGYTF; DNA: TGTGCCAGCAGCCAAGATACTAGTGGAGGGCATGGCTACACCTTC
size: -; V: TRBV4-2; J: TRBJ2-1; D: TRBD2; CDR3: CASSQEGSGGFNNEQFF; DNA: TGTGCCAGCAGCCAAGAGGGTAGCGGGGGGTTCAACAATGAGCAGTTCTTC
size: -; V: TRBV10-3; J: TRBJ1-2; D: TRBD1; CDR3: CAISLRGVGTGDSNGYGYTF; DNA: TGTGCCATCAGTCTCCGGGGGGTAGGGACAGGGGACTCTAACGGGTATGGCTACACCTTC
size: -; V: TRBV15; J: TRBJ1-5; D: -; CDR3: CATSREPGSNQPQHF; DNA: TGTGCCACCAGCAGAGAGCCAGGGAGCAATCAGCCCCAGCATTTT
size: -; V: TRBV4-2; J: TRBJ1-3; D: -; CDR3: CASSQGPGSGNTIYF; DNA: TGTGCCAGCAGCCAAGGCCCGGGCTCTGGAAACACCATATATTTT
size: -; V: TRBV12-3/TRBV12-4; J: TRBJ1-1; D: -; CDR3: CASSPTGVTEAFF; DNA: TGTGCCAGCAGTCCAACGGGGGTCACTGAAGCTTTCTTT
size: -; V: TRBV18; J: TRBJ1-1; D: TRBD1; CDR3: CASSPPGGRAFF; DNA: TGTGCCAGCTCACCACCAGGGGGCCGGGCTTTCTTT
size: few; V: TRBV7-2; J: TRBJ2-5; D: -; CDR3: CASSFIGGDKETQYF; DNA: TGTGCCAGCAGCTTCATTGGGGGGGACAAAGAGACCCAGTACTTC
size: -; V: TRBV4-1; J: TRBJ1-2; D: -; CDR3: CASSQDSTGANYGYTF; DNA: TGCGCCAGCAGCCAAGACTCGACGGGAGCTAACTATGGCTACACCTTC
size: -; V: TRBV11-1; J: TRBJ2-2; D: TRBD1; CDR3: CASSYRDRAAGELFF; DNA: TGTGCCAGCAGTTACCGGGACAGGGCCGCCGGGGAGCTGTTTTTT
size: once; V: TRBV29-1; J: TRBJ2-3; D: -; CDR3: CSVDPGWSPNTMDTQYF; DNA: TGCAGCGTTGATCCGGGGTGGAGCCCCAATACTATGGATACGCAGTATTTT
size: -; V: TRBV9; J: TRBJ2-7; D: TRBD1; CDR3: CASSAGQGTYEQYF; DNA: TGTGCCAGCAGCGCGGGACAGGGAACCTACGAGCAGTACTTC
size: -; V: TRBV29-1; J: TRBJ2-5; D: -; CDR3: CSVDRGLGQETQYF; DNA: TGCAGCGTTGACAGGGGATTGGGTCAAGAGACCCAGTACTTC
size: -; V: TRBV3-1/TRBV3-2; J: TRBJ1-1; D: TRBD1; CDR3: CASSKGQGKLEAFF; DNA: TGTGCCAGCAGCAAGGGACAGGGCAAACTCGAGGCTTTCTTT
size: -; V: TRBV25-1; J: TRBJ2-1; D: -; CDR3: CASSTTNRDGQFF; DNA: TGTGCCAGCAGTACAACTAACAGGGATGGGCAGTTCTTC
size: -; V: TRBV11-2; J: TRBJ2-3; D: -; CDR3: CASSARRSRDTQYF; DNA: TGTGCCAGCAGCGCAAGGCGGAGTCGTGATACGCAGTATTTT
size: once; V: TRBV11-2; J: TRBJ1-6; D: TRBD1; CDR3: CASSPGQGDSPLHF; DNA: TGTGCCAGCAGCCCGGGACAGGGGGATTCACCCCTCCACTTT
size: -; V: TRBV19; J: TRBJ1-6; D: TRBD1; CDR3: CASRNTGGSIASPLHF; DNA: TGTGCCAGTAGAAATACAGGGGGCTCCATAGCCTCACCCCTCCACTTT
size: -; V: TRBV9; J: TRBJ2-3; D: -; CDR3: CASSPRGRTTDTQYF; DNA: TGTGCCAGCAGCCCCAGGGGCAGAACCACAGATACGCAGTATTTT
size: -; V: TRBV7-7; J: TRBJ2-5; D: TRBD2; CDR3: CASSPGVAGGKETQYF; DNA: TGTGCTAGCAGCCCCGGGGTAGCGGGGGGCAAGGAGACCCAGTACTTC
size: -; V: TRBV9; J: TRBJ2-1; D: TRBD2; CDR3: CASSVLTSGGALNEQFF; DNA: TGTGCCAGCAGCGTACTTACTAGCGGGGGGGCCTTGAATGAGCAGTTCTTC
size: -; V: TRBV2; J: TRBJ1-2; D: TRBD1; CDR3: CASSPGQGGYGYTF; DNA: TGTGCCAGCAGCCCAGGACAGGGGGGCTATGGCTACACCTTC
size: -; V: TRBV5-1; J: TRBJ1-2; D: TRBD1; CDR3: CASSTGQGYGYTF; DNA: TGCGCCAGCAGTACTGGACAGGGGTATGGCTACACCTTC
size: -; V: TRBV4-1; J: TRBJ1-2; D: TRBD1; CDR3: CASSQFRGQQSGYTF; DNA: TGCGCCAGCAGCCAATTTAGGGGACAGCAGAGTGGCTACACCTTC
size: few; V: TRBV27; J: TRBJ1-1; D: -; CDR3: CASSLWGPNTEAFF; DNA: TGTGCCAGCAGTTTATGGGGGCCGAACACTGAAGCTTTCTTT
size: -; V: TRBV3-1/TRBV3-2; J: TRBJ1-1; D: -; CDR3: CASSRPPGQGPCSSTEAFF; DNA: TGTGCCAGCAGCCGCCCCCCTGGGCAGGGCCCCTGTTCGAGCACTGAAGCTTTCTTT
size: -; V: TRBV4-1; J: TRBJ2-7; D: -; CDR3: CASSQEEASSYEQYF; DNA: TGCGCCAGCAGCCAAGAGGAGGCAAGCTCCTACGAGCAGTACTTC
size: -; V: TRBV7-6; J: TRBJ2-5; D: TRBD1; CDR3: CASSLDTDRVETQYF; DNA: TGTGCCAGCAGCTTAGATACCGACAGGGTAGAGACCCAGTACTTC
size: -; V: TRBV14; J: TRBJ1-2; D: TRBD1; CDR3: CASSRGQGAARGYTF; DNA: TGTGCCAGCAGCCGTGGCCAGGGGGCGGCTCGTGGCTACACCTTC
size: few; V: TRBV5-4; J: TRBJ1-4; D: TRBD1; CDR3: CASSLDGGGQSNEKLFF; DNA: TGTGCCAGCAGCTTGGACGGGGGGGGACAGTCTAATGAAAAACTGTTTTTT
size: -; V: TRBV9; J: TRBJ1-6; D: TRBD1; CDR3: CASSVETGGSPLHF; DNA: TGTGCCAGCAGCGTAGAGACAGGGGGTTCACCCCTCCACTTT
size: -; V: TRBV6-6; J: TRBJ2-7; D: TRBD1; CDR3: CASSGWTGSYEQYF; DNA: TGTGCCAGCAGTGGTTGGACAGGGTCCTACGAGCAGTACTTC
size: -; V: TRBV6-5; J: TRBJ1-2; D: TRBD1; CDR3: CASRPGQGIYTF; DNA: TGTGCCAGCAGGCCCGGACAGGGCATTTACACCTTC